What follows describes a single TCR beta chain. Its antigen is undetermined. Time point here: baseline, week 1 (first vaccination visit). Treatment specified: pre-vaccination baseline after standard-of-care therapy. The method was immunoSEQ multiplex PCR; TCRdb's version includes in-frame clones alone and lacks a portion of them. This sample has 99,000 or so clones, with 80% to 90% found just once. The data originate from a study of a mutant IDH1 vaccine in newly diagnosed glioma. Study as a whole: Patients' prior therapy spanned radiotherapy, temozolomide, or both; most underwent both. General study results and limits: The authors found pseudoprogression apparently unrelated to changes in top peripheral T cell clonotypes.

The CDR3 sequence is 14 residues long. Between the trimmed V and J ends, which lost 2 bases and 2 bases, there was a span of 10 bases. Germline-derived CDR1 and CDR2 are MDHEN and SYDVKM. Specimen: PBMCs, collected from a glioma patient treated with radiotherapy, temozolomide or both. This chain uses TRBV28 with TRBJ2-7; no clear D gene. The clonotype comes from a woman in her fifties or sixties with glioma. CDR3 bases: TGTGCCAGCAGTTTAAAAACAGCTCCCTACGAGCAGTACTTC. Its translation: CASSLKTAPYEQYF.